Given below is one T cell receptor beta chain in context. The CDR3 is 14 amino acids. Germline V lookup: CDR1 MNHNY, CDR2 SVGAGI (reference sequence). V was shortened by 5 bases and J by 2 bases, with 13 bases between the two germline ends. This entry belongs to a study of OX40 agonist ivuxolimab in advanced cancers. TCRdb's table, derived via immunoSEQ multiplex PCR, lists solely in-frame clones and lacks some. The table has 86,000 or so clones, roughly nine tenths seen once; the top ten hold 2.5% to 3%. Here the sequenced sample was CD4+ or CD8+ T cells sorted from blood, taken in a trial of the OX40 agonist ivuxolimab. The receptor was derived from an adult with an advanced solid tumor such as melanoma, head and neck, liver or kidney cancer. The chain carries TRBV6-6 and TRBJ2-7; no firm D call. CDR3: CASSKTLAAYEQYF. CDR3 in DNA: TGTGCCAGCAGTAAAACGCTCGCGGCCTACGAGCAGTACTTC.